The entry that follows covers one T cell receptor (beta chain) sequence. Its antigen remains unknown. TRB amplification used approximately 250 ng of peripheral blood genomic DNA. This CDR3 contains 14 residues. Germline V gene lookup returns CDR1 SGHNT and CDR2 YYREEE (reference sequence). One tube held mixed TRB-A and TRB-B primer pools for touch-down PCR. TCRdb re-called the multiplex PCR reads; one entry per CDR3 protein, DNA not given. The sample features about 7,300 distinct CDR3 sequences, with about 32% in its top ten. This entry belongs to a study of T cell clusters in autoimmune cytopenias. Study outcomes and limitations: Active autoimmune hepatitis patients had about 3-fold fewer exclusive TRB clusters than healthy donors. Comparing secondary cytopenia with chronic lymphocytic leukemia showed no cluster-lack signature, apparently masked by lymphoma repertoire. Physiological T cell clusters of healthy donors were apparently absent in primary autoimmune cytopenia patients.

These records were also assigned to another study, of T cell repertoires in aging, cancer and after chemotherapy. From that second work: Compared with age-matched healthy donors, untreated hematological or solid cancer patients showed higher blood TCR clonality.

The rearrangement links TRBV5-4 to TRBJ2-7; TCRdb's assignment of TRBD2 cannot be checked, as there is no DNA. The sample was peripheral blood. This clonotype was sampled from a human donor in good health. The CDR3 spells CASSSGLGGREQYF. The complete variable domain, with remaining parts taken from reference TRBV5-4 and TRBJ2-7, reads ETGVTQSPTHLIKTRGQQVTLRCSSQSGHNTVSWYQQALGQGPQFIFQYYREEENGRGNFPPRFSGLQFPNYSSELNVNALELDDSALYLCASSSGLGGREQYFGPGTRLTVT.